The 27 T cell receptor beta chains below all came from one sample that was sequenced in a study of blood T cell repertoires in COVID-19. The protocol was immunoSEQ multiplex PCR, while the TCRdb copy is restricted to in-frame clones and leaves out a portion. In the table there are about 140,000 clones, about four fifths of which are singletons. The material sequenced was peripheral blood. The receptors here all came from an elderly man with acute or convalescent COVID-19.

The J gene is TRBJ1-1, the V gene TRBV7-6, with D uncertain. This CDR3 region has 13 residues. Germline loops: CDR1 SGHVS, CDR2 FNYEAQ. Trimming cost V 1 base and J 2 bases, with 5 bases left between them. The CDR3 region has the DNA TGTGCCAGCAGCTTAGGCAGTAACACTGAAGCTTTCTTT. Protein product: CASSLGSNTEAFF.

The chain combines TRBV19 with TRBJ1-4; TRBD1 might be the D (5 bases). The CDR3 has 16 amino acids. Trimming shortened V by 2 bases and J by 12 bases, and 22 bases separated the two germline ends. Per the germline V gene, CDR1 is LNHDA and CDR2 is SQIVND (reference sequence). The CDR3 DNA reads TGTGCCAGTAGTATAAGGTGGCAGGGAGGAAAGGAAGAACTGTTTTTT. Translated, it gives CASSIRWQGGKEELFF.

The V gene is TRBV23-1, the J gene TRBJ2-6; the match to TRBD2 covers 11 bases. TRBV23-1 qualifies as an ORF whose function is uncertain. V dropped 3 bases and J dropped 2; count of bases not matched to a gene: 6. CDR3 length: 18 residues. For the CDR3, the DNA is TGCGCCAGCAGTCACCGGCTAGCGGGGGGAGCTGGGGCCAACGTCCTGACTTTC. The encoded protein is CASSHRLAGGAGANVLTF.

The V gene is TRBV18, the J gene TRBJ2-6; possibly TRBD2 for D (5 bases). CDR1 is KGHSH, CDR2 LQKENI, per germline. The CDR3 consists of 18 residues. Trimming left V 2 bases short and J 0 bases short, with 14 bases between. The CDR3 region is CASSPIGLLVSGANVLTF. CDR3 nucleotide sequence: TGTGCCAGCTCACCAATAGGACTCTTAGTCTCTGGGGCCAACGTCCTGACTTTC.

The chain carries TRBV6-6 and TRBJ1-5; 7 bases line up with TRBD1. This CDR3 spans 14 amino acids. The ends lost 2 bases at V and 5 bases at J; junction bases unmatched: 3. Germline-derived CDR1 and CDR2 are MNHNY and SVGAGI (reference sequence). CDR3 sequence reads: CASSYGTDDQPQHF. In DNA form, the CDR3 reads TGTGCCAGCAGTTACGGGACAGACGATCAGCCCCAGCATTTT.

This chain connects TRBV5-6 to TRBJ2-5; D perhaps matches TRBD1 (6 bases). Germline V gene sequence: CDR1 SGHDT, CDR2 YYEEEE. The germline V and J ends were trimmed by 0 bases and 5 bases, with 17 bases remaining between them. This CDR3 has 16 amino acids. The CDR3 spells CASSLEARVTGETQYF. CDR3 coding DNA: TGTGCCAGCAGCTTGGAGGCTAGGGTCACAGGGGAGACCCAGTACTTC.

The chain recombines TRBV13 with TRBJ2-5; 9 nucleotides align to TRBD2. V shed 3 bases, J shed 2 bases, and the junction held 7 bases outside the gene matches. This CDR3 contains 16 residues. The germline V gene has CDR1 PRHDT and CDR2 FYEKMQ (reference sequence). The CDR3 spells CASSLDSGGIQETQYF. The CDR3 nucleotides read TGTGCCAGCAGCTTGGATAGCGGGGGTATACAAGAGACCCAGTACTTC. The full variable domain, with the rest looked up from reference TRBV13 and TRBJ2-5, is AAGVIQSPRHLIKEKRETATLKCYPIPRHDTVYWYQQGPGQDPQFLISFYEKMQSDKGSIPDRFSAQQFSDYHSELNMSSLELGDSALYFCASSLDSGGIQETQYFGPGTRLLVL.

This clone was recorded only once. V is TRBV9 and J is TRBJ1-6; D unclear. The V gene's germline CDR1 is SGDLS and CDR2 YYNGEE. V shed 0 bases and J shed 0 bases, with 4 bases lying between them. This CDR3 spans 15 amino acids. CDR3 in amino acids: CASSVELSYNSPLHF. The CDR3 nucleotides read TGTGCCAGCAGCGTAGAACTCTCCTATAATTCACCCCTCCACTTT.

This chain uses TRBV7-2 with TRBJ2-2, with 8 bases that match TRBD1. Looked up from germline, CDR1 is SGHTA and CDR2 is FQGNSA. The length of the CDR3 is 16 residues. V trimming: 5 bases; J trimming: 4 bases; junction bases outside the gene matches: 9. Here the CDR3 reads CASSLGTGQATGELFF. The CDR3 nucleotides read TGTGCCAGCAGCCTCGGGACAGGTCAAGCCACCGGGGAGCTGTTTTTT.

This chain joins TRBV4-1 and TRBJ1-6; D is perhaps TRBD1 (5 bases). CDR3 length: 16 amino acids. Trimming pared 1 base from V and 9 bases from J, leaving 16 bases between. Looked up from germline, CDR1 is MGHRA and CDR2 is YSYEKL. CDR3 region: CASSQALTSQVSPLHF. CDR3 DNA: TGCGCCAGCAGCCAAGCTCTAACCTCACAGGTTTCACCCCTCCACTTT.

The J gene is TRBJ1-1, the V gene TRBV5-6; maybe TRBD1 (5 bases). This CDR3 has 11 residues. The V gene's germline CDR1 is SGHDT and CDR2 YYEEEE. Trimming shortened V by 2 bases and J by 7 bases, and 6 bases separated the two germline ends. The CDR3 is CASSFDSEAFF. The CDR3, as DNA: TGTGCCAGCAGCTTCGACAGTGAAGCTTTCTTT.

This chain connects TRBV28 to TRBJ1-1; 7 positions match TRBD1. The CDR3 has 12 residues. The V gene's germline CDR1 is MDHEN and CDR2 SYDVKM. V shed 2 bases, J shed 9 bases, and the junction held 3 bases outside the gene matches. CDR3 in DNA: TGTGCCAGCAGTTTACTGACAGGGAAAGCTTTCTTT. Protein sequence: CASSLLTGKAFF.

On this clone: Distinct nucleotide sequences in the sample also encode this CDR3. V usage is TRBV7-2 and J usage is TRBJ2-5, with 10 bases identical to TRBD2. The germline V gene encodes CDR1 SGHTA and CDR2 FQGNSA. Trimming took 0 bases from V and 2 from J; bases not matched to a gene: 3. This CDR3 comprises 16 residues. The CDR3 is CASSLAASGGQETQYF. The CDR3 nucleotides read TGTGCCAGCAGCTTAGCGGCTAGCGGGGGTCAAGAGACCCAGTACTTC.

This rearrangement joins TRBV5-1 to TRBJ1-4; 7 bases agree with TRBD1. The CDR3 is made up of 14 amino acids. The junction had 4 bases not matched to a gene; V was cut back by 4 bases and J by 4 bases. Germline V CDR1 and CDR2: SGHRS, YFSETQ. This CDR3 reads CASSPGQINEKLFF. The DNA of the CDR3 is TGCGCCAGCAGCCCGGGACAGATTAATGAAAAACTGTTTTTT.

This clone occurred a few times. J is TRBJ2-5 and V is TRBV5-1, with TRBD1 matching 7 bases. CDR3 length: 16 residues. Losses at the gene ends were 2 bases for V and 5 bases for J; bases not matched to a gene: 12. Per the germline V gene, CDR1 is SGHRS and CDR2 is YFSETQ. The CDR3 loop reads CASSFSATGNLETQYF. Written as DNA, the CDR3 is TGCGCCAGCAGCTTCAGCGCGACAGGGAATTTGGAGACCCAGTACTTC.

This clone has only a few counts. The chain couples TRBV9 to TRBJ2-2; D is possibly TRBD1 (6 bases). The germline V gene encodes CDR1 SGDLS and CDR2 YYNGEE. The V gene lost 4 bases and the J gene lost 2 bases, with 12 bases spanning the gap. CDR3 length: 15 amino acids. The CDR3 DNA reads TGTGCCAGCAGCTTTGGACAGATTAACACCGGGGAGCTGTTTTTT. Its translation is CASSFGQINTGELFF.

This clone has just a few counts. This rearrangement joins TRBV2 to TRBJ2-7, with D possibly matching TRBD2 (5 bases). V lost 2 bases and J lost 6, with 8 bases in between. The length of the CDR3 is 12 residues. Germline-derived CDR1 and CDR2 are SNHLY and FYNNEI. This CDR3 reads CASSERGFEQYF. CDR3 nucleotides: TGTGCCAGCAGTGAACGGGGTTTCGAGCAGTACTTC.

The table lists this clone with a count of one. V and J are TRBV3-1 (or the pseudogene TRBV3-2) and TRBJ1-3; D gene uncertain. The germline CDR1 and CDR2 sequences are LGHDT and YNNKEL (reference sequence). Trimming took 4 bases from V and 0 from J, leaving 7 bases between them. The CDR3 spans 14 residues. CDR3 nucleotides: TGTGCCAGCAGCCTGTTCCTCTCTGGAAACACCATATATTTT. Translation gives CASSLFLSGNTIYF.

The J gene is TRBJ1-1, the V gene TRBV7-2; 7 bases are shared with TRBD1. This CDR3 is 15 amino acids long. Germline V gene data show CDR1 as SGHTA and CDR2 as FQGNSA. With V trimmed by 1 base and J by 4 bases, 6 bases remained unmatched. In DNA form, the CDR3 reads TGTGCCAGCAGCTTAGGTGGTGCAGGGGGCACTGAAGCTTTCTTT. Translation gives CASSLGGAGGTEAFF.

This clone was seen only once. The V call is TRBV5-4, the J call TRBJ2-3; a weak D match, TRBD1 (5 bases). Per germline, CDR1 SGHNT and CDR2 YYREEE (reference sequence). V lost 0 bases and J 1 base, leaving 6 bases between the germline ends. The length of the CDR3 is 14 residues. This chain's CDR3 is CASSLEGGTDTQYF. CDR3 sequence (DNA): TGTGCCAGCAGCTTGGAAGGGGGCACAGATACGCAGTATTTT.

The chain joins TRBV24-1 to TRBJ2-2; D call uncertain. Germline assignment: CDR1 KGHDR and CDR2 SFDVKD. CDR3 size: 16 residues. V was cut by 3 bases and J by 5 bases, with 15 bases left in between. The CDR3 bases are TGTGCCACCAGTGATCGGCGACAAGACCCAACCGGGGAGCTGTTTTTT. Amino acid sequence: CATSDRRQDPTGELFF.

The gene calls are TRBV3-1 (or the pseudogene TRBV3-2) and TRBJ2-2; 12 bases map to TRBD2. The CDR3 loop spans 20 amino acids. Trimming at V came to 0 bases and at J to 2 bases, leaving 10 bases not matched to a gene. The germline CDR1 and CDR2 sequences are LGHDT and YNNKEL (reference sequence). The CDR3 DNA follows: TGTGCCAGCAGCCAAGATAGGCTAGCGGGGGGGCCAGGCAACACCGGGGAGCTGTTTTTT. Translated: CASSQDRLAGGPGNTGELFF.

The chain joins TRBV7-9 to TRBJ2-1; D remains unclear. Germline loops: CDR1 SEHNR, CDR2 FQNEAQ (reference sequence). V was trimmed by 5 bases and J by 8 bases, leaving 16 bases between them. The CDR3 consists of 14 residues. CDR3 amino acids: CASSLTTGKDEQFF. The DNA of the CDR3 is TGTGCCAGCAGCCTCACGACTGGCAAGGATGAGCAGTTCTTC. Full variable domain (outside the CDR3, taken from reference TRBV7-9 and TRBJ2-1): DTGVSQNPRHKITKRGQNVTFRCDPISEHNRLYWYRQTLGQGPEFLTYFQNEAQLEKSRLLSDRFSAERPKGSFSTLEIQRTEQGDSAMYLCASSLTTGKDEQFFGPGTRLTVL.

This chain connects TRBV29-1 to TRBJ1-2; TRBD1 aligns across 9 bases. The junction had 8 bases not matched to a gene; V was cut back by 7 bases and J by 8 bases. There are 12 residues in the CDR3. The germline gives CDR1 SQVTM, CDR2 ANQGSEA. CDR3 sequence reads: CSAGTGKLGYTF. CDR3 sequence (DNA): TGCAGCGCCGGGACAGGGAAACTCGGCTACACCTTC.

This clone was recorded once. This sequence joins TRBV3-1 (or the pseudogene TRBV3-2) and TRBJ2-4; D might be TRBD1 (6 bases). Trimming pared 2 bases from V and 3 bases from J, leaving 11 bases between. CDR1 is LGHDT, CDR2 YNNKEL, per germline (reference sequence). CDR3 size: 15 residues. Here the CDR3 reads CASSQNRVGKNIQYF. Written as DNA, the CDR3 is TGTGCCAGCAGCCAAAACAGGGTGGGCAAAAACATTCAGTACTTC.

The chain couples TRBV28 to TRBJ2-7; D not resolved. V dropped 7 bases and J dropped 4 bases, with 11 bases sitting between them. The length of the CDR3 is 12 residues. From germline, CDR1 is MDHEN and CDR2 SYDVKM. The CDR3 nucleotides read TGTGCCAGCAAGAACAGATTATACGAGCAGTACTTC. Residues: CASKNRLYEQYF.

The rearrangement uses TRBV10-3 and TRBJ1-3; the D gene is possibly TRBD1 (6 bases). This CDR3 contains 19 residues. Germline V gene data show CDR1 as ENHRY and CDR2 as SYGVKD. V was clipped by 6 bases and J by 1 base, with 25 bases between them. CDR3 nucleotides: TGTGCCATCAGCCCCACGATTTTAACCGGGACAAGGTCTGGAAACACCATATATTTT. This encodes CAISPTILTGTRSGNTIYF.